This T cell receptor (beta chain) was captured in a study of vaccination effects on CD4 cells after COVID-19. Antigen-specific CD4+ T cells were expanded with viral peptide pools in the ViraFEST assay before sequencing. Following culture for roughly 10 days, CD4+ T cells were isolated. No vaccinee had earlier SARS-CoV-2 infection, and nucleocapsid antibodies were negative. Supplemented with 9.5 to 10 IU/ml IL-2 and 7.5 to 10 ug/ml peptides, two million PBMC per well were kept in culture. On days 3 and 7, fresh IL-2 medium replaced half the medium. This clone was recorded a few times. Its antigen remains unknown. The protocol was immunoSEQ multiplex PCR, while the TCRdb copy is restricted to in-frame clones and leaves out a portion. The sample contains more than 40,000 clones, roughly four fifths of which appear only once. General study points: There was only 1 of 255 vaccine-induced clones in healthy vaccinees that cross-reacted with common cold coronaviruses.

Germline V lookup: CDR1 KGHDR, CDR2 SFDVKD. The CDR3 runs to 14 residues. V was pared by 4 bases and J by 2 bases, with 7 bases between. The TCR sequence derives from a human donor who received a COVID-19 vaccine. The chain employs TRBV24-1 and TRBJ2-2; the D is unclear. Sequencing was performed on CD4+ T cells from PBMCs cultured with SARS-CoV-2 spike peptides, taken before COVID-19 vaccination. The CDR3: CATSDPRNTGELFF. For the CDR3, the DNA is TGTGCCACCAGTGACCCTAGAAACACCGGGGAGCTGTTTTTT.